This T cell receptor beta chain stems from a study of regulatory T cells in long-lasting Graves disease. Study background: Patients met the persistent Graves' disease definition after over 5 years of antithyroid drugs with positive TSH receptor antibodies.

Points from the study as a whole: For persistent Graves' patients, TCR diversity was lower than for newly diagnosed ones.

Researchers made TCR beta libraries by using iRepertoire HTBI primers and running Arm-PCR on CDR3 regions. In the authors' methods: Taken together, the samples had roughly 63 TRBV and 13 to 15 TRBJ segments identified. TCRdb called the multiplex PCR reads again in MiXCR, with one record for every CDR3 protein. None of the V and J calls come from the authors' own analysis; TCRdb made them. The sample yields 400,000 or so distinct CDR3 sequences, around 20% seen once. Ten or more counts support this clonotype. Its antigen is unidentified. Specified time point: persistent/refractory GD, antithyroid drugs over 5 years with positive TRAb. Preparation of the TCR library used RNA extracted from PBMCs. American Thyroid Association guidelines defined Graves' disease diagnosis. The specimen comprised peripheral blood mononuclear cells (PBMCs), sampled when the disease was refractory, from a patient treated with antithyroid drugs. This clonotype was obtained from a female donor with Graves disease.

The CDR3 nucleotides are TGTGCCAGCAGTGAAGCTAGCGGGGAGCTGTTTTTT. Translation: CASSEASGELFF. J is TRBJ2-2 and V is TRBV2; D gene unclear. The germline V and J ends were trimmed by 0 bases and 7 bases, with 3 bases remaining between them. The CDR3 runs 12 residues. The germline gives CDR1 SNHLY, CDR2 FYNNEI. The variable domain in full, with the rest retrieved from reference TRBV2 and TRBJ2-2, is EPEVTQTPSHQVTQMGQEVILRCVPISNHLYFYWYRQILGQKVEFLVSFYNNEISEKSEIFDDQFSVERPDGSNFTLKIRSTKLEDSAMYFCASSEASGELFFGEGSRLTVL.